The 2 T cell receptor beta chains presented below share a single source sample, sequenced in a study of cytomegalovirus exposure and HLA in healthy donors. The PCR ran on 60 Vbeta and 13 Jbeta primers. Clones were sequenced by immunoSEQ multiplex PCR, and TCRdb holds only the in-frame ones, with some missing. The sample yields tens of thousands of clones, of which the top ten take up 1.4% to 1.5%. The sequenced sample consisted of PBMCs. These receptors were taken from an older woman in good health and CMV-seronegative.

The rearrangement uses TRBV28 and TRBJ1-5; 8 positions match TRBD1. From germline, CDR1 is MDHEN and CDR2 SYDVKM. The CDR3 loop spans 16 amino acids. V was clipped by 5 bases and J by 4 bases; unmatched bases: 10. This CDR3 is CASSPTGALPNQPQHF. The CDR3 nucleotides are TGTGCCAGCAGTCCGACAGGGGCACTCCCGAATCAGCCCCAGCATTTT.

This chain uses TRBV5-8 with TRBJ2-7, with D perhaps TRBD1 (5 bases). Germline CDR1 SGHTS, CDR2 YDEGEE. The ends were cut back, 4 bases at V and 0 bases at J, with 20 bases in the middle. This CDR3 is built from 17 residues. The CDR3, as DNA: TGTGCCAGCAGCCAGGTTGTCAGGGTAGGCCTCTCCTACGAGCAGTACTTC. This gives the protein CASSQVVRVGLSYEQYF. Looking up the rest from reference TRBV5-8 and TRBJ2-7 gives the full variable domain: EAGVTQSPTHLIKTRGQQATLRCSPISGHTSVYWYQQALGLGLQFLLWYDEGEERNRGNFPPRFSGRQFPNYSSELNVNALELEDSALYLCASSQVVRVGLSYEQYFGPGTRLTVT.